What follows are 20 T cell receptor delta chains derived from one specimen sequenced in a study of gamma delta lymphoproliferative disorders and STAT genes. Sequencing used genomic DNA taken from PBMCs of patients and controls. TCRdb re-called clones from the multiplex PCR reads via CATT. The table lists 500 or so delta-chain clones, roughly 2% of them singletons. The specimen sequenced was blood. These TCRs come from a human donor in good health.

V is TRDV2 and J is TRDJ1, with 11 bases fitting TRDD3. Per germline, CDR1 GEAIGNYY and CDR2 EKD. The CDR3 contains 18 residues. The V and J ends lost 0 bases and 0 bases, in that order; junction bases with no gene match: 8. The CDR3 here is CACDTGRWGILYTDKLIF. The DNA of the CDR3 is TGTGCCTGTGACACCGGACGCTGGGGGATACTGTACACCGATAAACTCATCTTT.

This clone was observed many times. A far larger clone is a single base away, which makes a read error likely. The chain has TRDV2 and TRDJ1, with 12 bases that match TRDD3. After removal of 0 bases from V and 4 bases from J, the junction contained 20 bases not matched to a gene. This CDR3 contains 21 residues. The germline gives CDR1 GEAIGNYY, CDR2 EKD. The CDR3: CACDTVGPSSGGYAVVDKLIF. The CDR3 DNA follows: TGTGCCTGTGACACCGTGGGGCCTTCCTCTGGGGGATACGCCGTAGTCGATAAACTCATCTTT.

About this clone itself: With only one base between it and a far larger clone, this is likely a read error. Other nucleotide sequences from this sample produce the same CDR3. The rearrangement links TRDV1 to TRDJ1; TRDD2 or TRDD3 may be the D gene (5 bases each). Germline V CDR1 and CDR2: TSWWSYY, QGS. The CDR3 runs 19 residues. The CDR3 loop reads CALGELTYGPIQYTDKLIF. CDR3 nucleotide sequence: TGTGCTCTTGGGGAACTAACCTACGGCCCGATACAATACACCGATAAACTTATCTTT.

Of note for this clone: TCRdb shows a much larger clone's protein in place of this DNA's translation, and the two differ at residue 9, likely through a read error; the protein shown is translated from the DNA. The chain carries TRDV1 and TRDJ1; D perhaps matches TRDD3 (6 bases). Germline assignment: CDR1 TSWWSYY and CDR2 QGS. This CDR3 region has 19 residues. V was pared by 1 base and J by 3 bases, with 24 bases between. CDR3 in DNA: TGTGCTCTTGGGGAACAGTGGGGTCCCTATCGATACGCCGCCGATAAACTCATCTTT. Amino acid sequence: CALGEQWGPYRYAADKLIF.

This clone was seen a handful of times. TCRdb shows a much larger clone's protein in place of this DNA's translation, and the two differ at residue 9, likely through a read error; the protein shown is translated from the DNA. The chain links TRDV1 to TRDJ1, with D tentatively TRDD3 (5 bases). This CDR3 has 22 residues. Deletions cut 0 bases from V and 2 bases from J, with 31 bases between. The germline V gene has CDR1 TSWWSYY and CDR2 QGS. The CDR3 DNA sequence: TGTGCTCTTGGGGAACTCGCTCTCTCCCTCCGGCCGGGGGTTCATGGTACCGATAAACTCATCTTT. Protein: CALGELALSLRPGVHGTDKLIF.

This clone was counted between two and nine times. The mismatch at residue 15 between this DNA's translation and the TCRdb protein of a much larger clone likely reflects a read error; the protein shown is translated from the DNA. V usage is TRDV2 and J usage is TRDJ3, with 7 bases that match TRDD3. CDR3 length equals 19 residues. Germline values: CDR1 GEAIGNYY, CDR2 EKD. CDR3 loop: CACDTAGGVSSWDTLQMFF. The CDR3 region has the DNA TGTGCCTGTGACACGGCTGGGGGTGTGAGCTCCTGGGACACCCTACAGATGTTTTTC.

To note about this clone: TCRdb assigns this DNA the protein of a much larger clone, which departs from its translation at residue 12; this likely reflects a read error, and the protein shown comes from translating the DNA. The V call is TRDV2, the J call TRDJ1, with 12 bases lining up with TRDD3. V shed 0 bases, J shed 0 bases, and the junction held 13 bases outside the gene matches. This CDR3 has 20 amino acids. Germline V gives CDR1 GEAIGNYY, CDR2 EKD. The CDR3 region is CACDTGRWGIRPPYTDKLIF. CDR3 DNA: TGTGCCTGTGACACCGGACGCTGGGGGATACGTCCCCCGTACACCGATAAACTCATCTTT.

About this clone: A far larger clone is one nucleotide away, so this likely arose from a read error. The sample holds other DNA sequences that translate to the same CDR3. The CDR3 DNA reads as TGTGCCTGTGACACGGCTGGGGGTGTGAGCTCCTGGGACACCCGACAGATGTTTTTT. Its translation: CACDTAGGVSSWDTRQMFF. The gene calls are TRDV2 and TRDJ3; TRDD3 aligns across 7 bases. The CDR3 extends over 19 amino acids. From germline, CDR1 is GEAIGNYY and CDR2 EKD.

With regard to this clone: This likely came from a read error, as a far larger clone is one base away. Other DNA sequences in this specimen translate into the identical CDR3. The rearrangement uses TRAV29/DV5 and TRDJ1; D remains unclear. The germline CDR1 and CDR2 sequences are NSMFDY and ISSIKDK. The CDR3 is made up of 15 amino acids. The V end was cut by 4 bases, the J end by 7 bases, with 23 bases between. The CDR3 loop is CAAVTSTPHHAKLIF. CDR3 DNA: TGTGCAGCAGTTACCTCTACCCCCCATCATGCTAAACTCATCTTT.

As regards this clone: Translating this DNA gives a protein that differs at residue 6 from the TCRdb one, which belongs to a much larger clone; a read error is likely, and the protein shown is this translation. The V gene is TRAV29/DV5, the J gene TRDJ1; possibly TRDD2 for D (5 bases). CDR3 length: 15 residues. V was clipped by 4 bases and J by 7 bases, with 23 bases between them. Germline CDR1 is NSMFDY and CDR2 is ISSIKDK. CDR3 residues: CAAVTPTPHHAKLIF. As DNA, the CDR3 is TGTGCAGCAGTTACCCCTACCCCCCATCACGCTAAACTCATCTTT.

This clone was seen many times. A far larger clone is off by one base, so a read error is likely. Other DNA sequences from this sample encode an identical CDR3 as well. The chain links TRDV2 to TRDJ1; 12 bases line up with TRDD3. CDR1 GEAIGNYY and CDR2 EKD come from the germline V gene. CDR3 length: 21 amino acids. CDR3 DNA sequence: TGTGCCTGTGACACCGTGGGGCCTTCCTCTGGGGGATACGCCATAGTCGATAAACTCATCTTC. Protein: CACDTVGPSSGGYAIVDKLIF.

There are a few counts of this clone. TCRdb's protein, taken from a much larger clone, differs from this DNA's translation at residue 9, likely owing to a read error; the protein displayed comes from the DNA. The same CDR3 arises from other DNA sequences in this sample as well. The CDR3 DNA reads as TGTGCCTGTGACACCTTACTGGGGGTTACGCGTAGTAACACCGATAAACTCATCTTT. It encodes CACDTLLGVTRSNTDKLIF. The chain couples TRDV2 to TRDJ1; TRDD3 matches 8 bases. CDR3 length: 19 amino acids. Germline assignment: CDR1 GEAIGNYY and CDR2 EKD. Trimming removed 0 bases from V and 0 bases from J; junction bases left unmatched: 14.

The rearrangement joins TRDV1 to TRDJ1; 11 bases are a match to TRDD3. Germline V gene lookup returns CDR1 TSWWSYY and CDR2 QGS. After removal of 5 bases from V and 10 bases from J, the junction contained 18 bases not matched to a gene. The CDR3 has 17 amino acids. This chain's CDR3 is CALGTRLLILGDRALIF. The CDR3 nucleotides read TGTGCTCTTGGGACTCGCTTGCTTATACTGGGGGATAGGGCACTCATCTTT.

In regard to this clone: A far larger clone is off by one base, so a read error is likely. The chain recombines TRAV14/DV4 with TRDJ1; 12 bases map to TRDD3. The CDR3 totals 20 residues. The V segment lost 4 bases and the J segment 1 base; nucleotides outside the gene matches: 16. Germline V gene data show CDR1 as TSDPSYG and CDR2 as QGSYDQQN (reference sequence). CDR3 DNA sequence: TGTGCAATGAGAGTTTCGGCCCATTACTGGGGGATACTGGCCACCGATAAACTCATCTTT. Its translation: CAMRVSAHYWGILATDKLIF.

Note on this clone: This DNA translates differently at residue 4 from the TCRdb protein, which is that of a much larger clone; a read error is likely, and the protein shown is the DNA's own translation. V usage is TRDV2 and J usage is TRDJ3, with 7 bases fitting TRDD3. The J segment lost 0 bases and the V segment lost 5 bases, leaving 12 bases of the junction unmatched. CDR1 is GEAIGNYY, CDR2 EKD, per germline. The CDR3 runs 19 residues. The DNA for the CDR3 is TGTGCCTGTGGCACGGCTGGGGGTGTGAGCTCCTGGGACACCCGACAGATGTTTTTC. This codes for CACGTAGGVSSWDTRQMFF.

The sample holds a few counts of this clone. The protein recorded in TCRdb matches a much larger clone and deviates from this DNA's translation at residues 7 and 9, suggesting a read error; the protein here is obtained by translating the DNA. The rearrangement joins TRDV3 to TRDJ1, with D possibly being TRDD3 (6 bases). V lost 3 bases and J 0 bases, leaving 23 bases between the germline ends. The CDR3 extends over 17 amino acids. Germline lookup yields CDR1 TVYSNPD and CDR2 GDNSRS (reference sequence). In DNA, the CDR3 is TGTGCCTTCCACTCAGGCCACTGGGTGACTCACACCGATAAACTCATCTTT. Its translation: CAFHSGHWVTHTDKLIF.

This clone was seen a few times. The protein TCRdb lists belongs to a much larger clone and differs from this DNA's translation at residue 12, which points to a read error; the protein shown is made from the DNA. The V call is TRDV1, the J call TRDJ1; 7 bases agree with TRDD3. The CDR3 is 21 residues long. The V segment lost 4 bases and the J segment 0 bases; nucleotides outside the gene matches: 23. Germline-derived CDR1 and CDR2 are TSWWSYY and QGS. CDR3: CALGAPLLETGETGYTDKLIF. For the CDR3, the DNA is TGTGCTCTTGGGGCCCCCCTCCTTGAAACTGGGGAAACAGGGTACACCGATAAACTCATCTTT.

Regarding this clone: The TCRdb protein, from a much larger clone, departs from this DNA's translation at residues 4 and 14, likely by read error; the protein shown derives from the DNA. V usage is TRDV2 and J usage is TRDJ1, with 13 bases aligning to TRDD3. The germline V gene has CDR1 GEAIGNYY and CDR2 EKD. CDR3 length: 19 amino acids. The CDR3 loop reads CACGTLLGDTRSNADKLIF. The CDR3 coding sequence is TGTGCCTGTGGCACCTTACTGGGGGATACGCGTAGTAACGCCGATAAACTCATCTTT.

This clone occurred many times. This is likely an artifact of a read error, given a far larger clone one base away. The V and J genes are TRDV1 and TRDJ1; 9 nucleotides agree with TRDD2. With V trimmed by 3 bases and J by 0 bases, 32 bases remained unmatched. The CDR3 extends over 25 amino acids. Germline V CDR1 and CDR2: TSWWSYY, QGS. This chain's CDR3 is CALGDLPRLPTGTRLGFKYTDKLIF. The CDR3 DNA follows: TGTGCTCTTGGGGACCTCCCTCGCCTTCCTACGGGGACTCGCCTGGGCTTCAAGTACACCGATAAACTCATCTTT.

A few counts support this clone. The protein TCRdb lists belongs to a much larger clone and differs from this DNA's translation at residue 9, which points to a read error; the protein shown is made from the DNA. The chain couples TRDV2 to TRDJ1; 7 nucleotides line up with TRDD3. Germline values: CDR1 GEAIGNYY, CDR2 EKD. V was clipped by 0 bases and J by 0 bases; unmatched bases: 18. The length of the CDR3 is 20 residues. CDR3 DNA sequence: TGTGCCTGTGACACCGGACGCTGGAGGATACGTCGCCCGTACACCGATAAACTCATCTTT. Translation: CACDTGRWRIRRPYTDKLIF.